The sequence of this TCR beta chain was determined in a study of T cell responses to AZD1222 COVID-19 vaccine. Profiling relied on immunoSEQ multiplex PCR, and the TCRdb table lists in-frame clones only, not all of them. The sample has more than 95,000 clones; roughly nine tenths are singletons. With 5 bases removed from V and 4 bases from J, the gap between germline ends came to 12 bases. The CDR3 is 15 residues long. In germline, CDR1 is SGHTA, CDR2 FQGNSA. This receptor was taken from an adult in good health. Sequenced material: peripheral blood, taken on day 0 of AZD1222 vaccination. The gene calls are TRBV7-2 and TRBJ2-6; D is ambiguous. The CDR3 DNA sequence: TGTGCCAGCAGCCTACCCGGCCCCGGGGCCAACGTCCTGACTTTC. It codes for CASSLPGPGANVLTF.